These 22 T cell receptor beta chains share one sample of origin, sequenced in a study of T cell repertoires in cytomegalovirus infection. TCRdb independently ran MiXCR on the reads; one entry per CDR3 protein. The table records 450,000 to 650,000 distinct CDR3 sequences, about 26% of them present only once. Sequences were obtained from PBMCs. The source of these receptors is a human donor in good health (CMV status not recorded). Some clones in this sample may be carry-over from other donors' samples.

This clonotype was recorded only once. The chain couples TRBV15 to TRBJ2-3; tentative D call: TRBD2 (6 bases). V shed 6 bases and J shed 3 bases, with 19 bases lying between them. In germline, CDR1 is LNHNV, CDR2 YYDKDF (reference sequence). The CDR3 runs to 16 residues. CDR3 nucleotide sequence: TGTGCCACCAGAGACTCCCGGGAGCCCCGGACAGATACGCAGTATTTT. Amino acids: CATRDSREPRTDTQYF. The whole variable domain, remainder taken from reference TRBV15 and TRBJ2-3, is DAMVIQNPRYQVTQFGKPVTLSCSQTLNHNVMYWYQQKSSQAPKLLFHYYDKDFNNEADTPDNFQSRRPNTSFCFLDIRSPGLGDTAMYLCATRDSREPRTDTQYFGPGTRLTVL.

The chain uses TRBV11-2 and TRBJ2-3, with unresolved D. CDR1 and CDR2 from the germline V gene are SGHAT and FQNNGV. The CDR3 runs to 13 residues. V lost 6 bases, J lost 6 bases, and 13 bases lay in between. CDR3 nucleotide sequence: TGTGCCAGCAGGAGATCGACCGAGGATACGCAGTATTTT. This codes for CASRRSTEDTQYF.

The chain recombines TRBV12-3 or TRBV12-4 with TRBJ2-5, with no clear D. This CDR3 region has 13 residues. Trimming took off 6 bases at V and 6 bases at J, with 14 bases between the two ends. CDR3 sequence reads: CASSFNMIKTQYF. The CDR3 DNA reads TGTGCCAGCAGCTTTAATATGATAAAGACCCAGTACTTC.

The rearrangement joins TRBV9 to TRBJ2-2; D might be TRBD2 (6 bases). CDR3 length: 14 residues. The V and J ends lost 2 bases and 7 bases respectively, with 12 bases between them. The V gene's germline CDR1 is SGDLS and CDR2 YYNGEE. CDR3 loop: CASSVLASDGELFF. The CDR3 DNA follows: TGTGCCAGCAGCGTGCTAGCGAGTGACGGGGAGCTGTTTTTT.

The table lists this clonotype with many counts. The rearrangement joins TRBV12-3 or TRBV12-4 to TRBJ2-2, with 8 bases fitting TRBD2. The CDR3 extends over 18 amino acids. V lost 6 bases, J lost 4 bases, and 16 bases stayed unmatched. In DNA, the CDR3 is TGTGCCAGCAGCCCTGAAGCAAGAGCGGGAGCGGGCACCGGGGAGCTGTTTTTT. This translates into CASSPEARAGAGTGELFF.

The genes are TRBV6-2 or TRBV6-3 and TRBJ2-4; TRBD1 matches at 11 bases. CDR3 length: 17 amino acids. CDR1 MNHEY and CDR2 SVGEGT come from the germline V gene. After removal of 7 bases from V and 3 bases from J, the junction contained 11 bases not matched to a gene. The CDR3 nucleotides read TGTGCCAGCACCCACCTTGGACAGGGGGCTGGCAAAAACATTCAGTACTTC. Protein product: CASTHLGQGAGKNIQYF.

The V gene is TRBV6-6, the J gene TRBJ1-1; a weak D match, TRBD1 (6 bases). Germline lookup yields CDR1 MNHNY and CDR2 SVGAGI (reference sequence). The CDR3 is 17 amino acids. V lost 5 bases to trimming and J lost 4 bases, with 23 bases between them. The CDR3 loop reads CASSLLGGQFQATEAFF. Written as DNA, the CDR3 is TGTGCCAGCAGTCTACTCGGAGGACAGTTCCAGGCCACTGAAGCTTTCTTT.

This clonotype has a count of ten or more. The chain joins TRBV7-2 to TRBJ2-2; TRBD1 matches 10 bases. Germline V gene sequence: CDR1 SGHTA, CDR2 FQGNSA. This CDR3 is 18 amino acids long. The J segment lost 4 bases and the V segment lost 5 bases, leaving 13 bases of the junction unmatched. The CDR3 loop is CASSLLRGTGAPTGELFF. CDR3 sequence (DNA): TGTGCCAGCAGCCTACTTAGAGGGACAGGGGCACCCACCGGGGAGCTGTTTTTT. Filled out from reference TRBV7-2 and TRBJ2-2, the complete variable domain reads GAGVSQSPSNKVTEKGKDVELRCDPISGHTALYWYRQSLGQGLEFLIYFQGNSAPDKSGLPSDRFSAERTGGSVSTLTIQRTQQEDSAVYLCASSLLRGTGAPTGELFFGEGSRLTVL.

V and J are TRBV29-1 and TRBJ1-1; D call uncertain. V was shortened by 3 bases and J by 0 bases, with 8 bases between the two germline ends. CDR1 is SQVTM, CDR2 ANQGSEA, per germline. The CDR3 totals 13 residues. The CDR3 protein is CSVEVGVNTEAFF. In nucleotides, the CDR3 is TGCAGCGTTGAGGTGGGAGTGAACACTGAAGCTTTCTTT.

The V and J genes are TRBV11-3 and TRBJ2-5; a possible D gene is TRBD1 (6 bases). The CDR3 spans 15 residues. Trimming shortened V by 5 bases and J by 7 bases, and 20 bases separated the two germline ends. Per germline, CDR1 SGHNT and CDR2 YENEEA. This chain's CDR3 is CASSLGGTPIGTQYF. DNA for the CDR3: TGTGCCAGCAGCCTAGGGGGTACACCGATAGGGACCCAGTACTTC.

The V and J genes are TRBV11-2 and TRBJ1-2; TRBD1 is a possible D gene (6 bases). V lost 0 bases and J lost 0, with 11 bases in between. Germline CDR1 is SGHAT and CDR2 is FQNNGV. The CDR3 spans 16 residues. For the CDR3, the DNA is TGTGCCAGCAGCTTAGATCCGGGGACACCTAACTATGGCTACACCTTC. Translation: CASSLDPGTPNYGYTF.

The chain carries TRBV12-3 or TRBV12-4 and TRBJ1-1; possible D gene TRBD1, 6 bases. V dropped 2 bases and J dropped 2 bases, with 12 bases sitting between them. This CDR3 comprises 15 residues. The CDR3: CASSLMRGENTEAFF. The DNA of the CDR3 is TGTGCCAGCAGTTTAATGAGGGGGGAAAACACTGAAGCTTTCTTT.

CDR3 DNA: TGTGCCAGCAGAGAGGGACAGGGGGTGAACACTGAAGCTTTCTTT. It codes for CASREGQGVNTEAFF. This chain connects TRBV2 to TRBJ1-1; 11 bases map to TRBD1. CDR1 and CDR2 (germline): SNHLY, FYNNEI. J gave up 0 bases and V 6 bases, and 3 bases lay outside the gene matches. This CDR3 region has 15 residues.

The chain's CDR3 is CASSPLPGGPHNEQFF. The CDR3 DNA sequence: TGTGCCAGCAGCCCGCTGCCGGGAGGGCCCCACAATGAGCAGTTCTTC. The chain combines TRBV7-2 with TRBJ2-1, with TRBD2 matching over 8 bases. The germline V gene encodes CDR1 SGHTA and CDR2 FQGNSA. This CDR3 is built from 16 residues. Trimming at V came to 5 bases and at J to 5 bases, leaving 11 bases not matched to a gene.

The chain joins TRBV7-2 to TRBJ2-2, with 10 positions matching TRBD1. The CDR3 loop spans 16 amino acids. V lost 5 bases, J lost 4 bases, and 7 bases stayed unmatched. CDR1 and CDR2 from the germline V gene are SGHTA and FQGNSA. The CDR3 sequence is CASSRTGGGPTGELFF. The DNA of the CDR3 is TGTGCCAGCAGCCGGACAGGGGGAGGCCCCACCGGGGAGCTGTTTTTT.

The J gene is TRBJ2-7, the V gene TRBV28; the D gene could be TRBD1 or TRBD2 (7 bases each). The germline gives CDR1 MDHEN, CDR2 SYDVKM. Trimming stripped 4 bases from V and 3 bases from J, with 13 bases between. This CDR3 contains 14 residues. This CDR3 reads CASSSTGEGYEQYF. Written as DNA, the CDR3 is TGTGCCAGCAGTTCCACAGGGGAGGGCTACGAGCAGTACTTC. The entire variable domain, with the rest obtained from reference TRBV28 and TRBJ2-7, is as follows: DVKVTQSSRYLVKRTGEKVFLECVQDMDHENMFWYRQDPGLGLRLIYFSYDVKMKEKGDIPEGYSVSREKKERFSLILESASTNQTSMYLCASSSTGEGYEQYFGPGTRLTVT.

The chain couples TRBV4-3 to TRBJ2-6, with a possible D match to TRBD2 (5 bases). The CDR3 is 16 amino acids. Germline V lookup: CDR1 LGHNA, CDR2 YSLEER. The V end lost 0 bases, the J end lost 2 bases, and 8 bases lay between the germline ends. The DNA for the CDR3 is TGCGCCAGCAGCCAAGAAGAGGGAGCTGGGGCCAACGTCCTGACTTTC. The encoded protein is CASSQEEGAGANVLTF.

This clonotype was counted at least ten times. The genes are TRBV7-9 and TRBJ2-5; 7 nucleotides match TRBD2. The V gene's germline CDR1 is SEHNR and CDR2 FQNEAQ (reference sequence). V was pared by 5 bases and J by 5 bases, with 11 bases of the junction left unmatched. This CDR3 has 15 amino acids. CDR3 nucleotides: TGTGCCAGCAGCCGCGGGGAGCGGGACGGGGAGACCCAGTACTTC. Its protein product is CASSRGERDGETQYF. The entire variable domain, with the rest obtained from reference TRBV7-9 and TRBJ2-5, is as follows: DTGVSQNPRHKITKRGQNVTFRCDPISEHNRLYWYRQTLGQGPEFLTYFQNEAQLEKSRLLSDRFSAERPKGSFSTLEIQRTEQGDSAMYLCASSRGERDGETQYFGPGTRLLVL.

This sequence joins TRBV29-1 and TRBJ2-1; 8 bases are shared with TRBD1. Germline V gene data show CDR1 as SQVTM and CDR2 as ANQGSEA. The CDR3 is 13 amino acids. Trimming at V came to 6 bases and at J to 9 bases, leaving 10 bases not matched to a gene. The CDR3 is CSVYPRGRSEQFF. CDR3 DNA sequence: TGCAGCGTCTACCCCAGGGGGCGTAGTGAGCAGTTCTTC.

CDR3 amino acids: CASSQLGGRTEAFF. As DNA, the CDR3 is TGTGCCAGCAGCCAGTTAGGGGGCCGCACTGAAGCTTTCTTT. The genes are TRBV3-1 and TRBJ1-1, with 7 bases lining up with TRBD1. Unmatched junction bases numbered 5, after V lost 3 bases and J lost 4 bases. The CDR3 sequence is 14 residues long. Germline CDR1 and CDR2: LGHDT and YNNKEL (reference sequence).

This clonotype was seen a few times. The chain has TRBV20-1 and TRBJ2-1; 9 nucleotides agree with TRBD2. Germline lookup yields CDR1 DFQATT and CDR2 SNEGSKA (reference sequence). The CDR3 is 16 residues long. Unmatched junction bases numbered 13, after V lost 5 bases and J lost 5 bases. CDR3 DNA: TGCAGTGCTCGCGAAAGGAGCGGGAGGACGCACAATGAGCAGTTCTTC. This translates into CSARERSGRTHNEQFF.

V and J are TRBV20-1 and TRBJ2-3; D may be TRBD1 or TRBD2 (5 bases each). CDR3 length: 13 amino acids. Trimming cost V 3 bases and J 5 bases, with 12 bases left between them. Germline V gene lookup returns CDR1 DFQATT and CDR2 SNEGSKA (reference sequence). CDR3 nucleotides: TGCAGTGCTAGTAAGGGGAGTGAAGATACGCAGTATTTT. This sequence encodes CSASKGSEDTQYF.